Sequencing of this T cell receptor beta chain was carried out in a study of cytomegalovirus exposure and HLA in healthy donors. The study ran its PCR with 60 Vbeta and 13 Jbeta primers. TCRdb's table, derived via immunoSEQ multiplex PCR, lists solely in-frame clones and lacks some. The top ten clones hold under 7.5% of a sample with about 200,000 clones, more than 75% of them seen once. This clone appeared a single time. Trimming shortened V by 3 bases and J by 0 bases, and 15 bases separated the two germline ends. The CDR3 length is 17 residues. Germline loops: CDR1 SGHRS, CDR2 YFSETQ. The sequencing input was PBMCs. This sequence originates from a woman in her forties or fifties in good health and CMV-seropositive. The chain uses TRBV5-1 and TRBJ1-4, with D perhaps matching TRBD1 (5 bases). The CDR3 DNA reads TGCGCCAGCAGCTCCGCTATGGGGGGTTCAACTAATGAAAAACTGTTTTTT. This codes for CASSSAMGGSTNEKLFF.